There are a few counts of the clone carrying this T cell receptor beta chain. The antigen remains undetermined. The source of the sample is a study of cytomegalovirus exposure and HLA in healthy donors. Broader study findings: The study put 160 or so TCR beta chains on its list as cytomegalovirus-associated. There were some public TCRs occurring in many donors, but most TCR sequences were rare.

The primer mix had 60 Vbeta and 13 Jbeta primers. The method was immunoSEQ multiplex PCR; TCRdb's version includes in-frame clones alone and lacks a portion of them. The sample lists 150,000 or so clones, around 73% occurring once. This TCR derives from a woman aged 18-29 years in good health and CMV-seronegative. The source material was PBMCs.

CDR3 amino acids: CAISAVQGTEAFF. For the CDR3, the DNA is TGTGCCATCAGTGCAGTACAGGGGACTGAAGCTTTCTTT. V is TRBV10-3 and J is TRBJ1-1; 7 bases align to TRBD1. V lost 4 bases and J lost 5; bases outside the gene matches: 4. The CDR3 is 13 amino acids. CDR1 is ENHRY and CDR2 is SYGVKD in the germline V gene.